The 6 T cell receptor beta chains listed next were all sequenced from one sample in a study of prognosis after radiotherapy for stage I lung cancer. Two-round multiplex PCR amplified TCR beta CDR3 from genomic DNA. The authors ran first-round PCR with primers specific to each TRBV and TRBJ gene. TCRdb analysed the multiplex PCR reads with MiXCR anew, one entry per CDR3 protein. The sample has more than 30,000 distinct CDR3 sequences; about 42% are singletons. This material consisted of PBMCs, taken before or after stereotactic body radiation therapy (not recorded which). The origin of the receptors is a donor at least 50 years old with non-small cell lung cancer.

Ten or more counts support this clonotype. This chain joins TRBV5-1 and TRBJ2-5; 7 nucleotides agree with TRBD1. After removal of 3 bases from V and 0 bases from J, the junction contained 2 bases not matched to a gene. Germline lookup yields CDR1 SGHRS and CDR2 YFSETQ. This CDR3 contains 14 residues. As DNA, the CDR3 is TGCGCCAGCAGCTCGACAGGGTACCAAGAGACCCAGTACTTC. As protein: CASSSTGYQETQYF.

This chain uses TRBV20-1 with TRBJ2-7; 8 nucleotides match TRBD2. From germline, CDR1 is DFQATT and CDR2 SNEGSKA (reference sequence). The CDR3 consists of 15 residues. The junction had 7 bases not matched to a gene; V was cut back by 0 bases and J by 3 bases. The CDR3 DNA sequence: TGCAGTGCTAGAGATCCCAGCGGGGGTTACTACGAGCAGTACTTC. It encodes CSARDPSGGYYEQYF.

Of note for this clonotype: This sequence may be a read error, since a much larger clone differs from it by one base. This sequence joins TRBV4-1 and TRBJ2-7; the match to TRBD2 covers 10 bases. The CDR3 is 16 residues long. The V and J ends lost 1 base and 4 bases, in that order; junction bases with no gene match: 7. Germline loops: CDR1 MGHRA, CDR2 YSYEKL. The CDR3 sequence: CASSQGTASGSYEQYF. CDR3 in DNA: TGCGCCAGCAGCCAAGGAACGGCTAGCGGGAGTTACGAGCAGTACTTC.

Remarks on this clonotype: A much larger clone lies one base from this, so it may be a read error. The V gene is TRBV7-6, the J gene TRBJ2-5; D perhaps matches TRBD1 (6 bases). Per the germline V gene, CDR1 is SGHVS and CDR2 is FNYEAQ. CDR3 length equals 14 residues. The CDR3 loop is CAISSARGLETQYF. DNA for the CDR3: TGTGCCATCAGCTCCGCGAGGGGGTTAGAGACCCAGTACTTC.

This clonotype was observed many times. The CDR3 protein is CASSLFSPIGTQYF. CDR3 sequence (DNA): TGTGCCAGCAGTTTATTTTCTCCGATAGGGACCCAGTACTTC. The V and J genes are TRBV28 and TRBJ2-5; D is undetermined. The V gene lost 1 base and the J gene lost 7 bases, with 13 bases spanning the gap. The CDR3 spans 14 residues. CDR1 MDHEN and CDR2 SYDVKM come from the germline V gene.

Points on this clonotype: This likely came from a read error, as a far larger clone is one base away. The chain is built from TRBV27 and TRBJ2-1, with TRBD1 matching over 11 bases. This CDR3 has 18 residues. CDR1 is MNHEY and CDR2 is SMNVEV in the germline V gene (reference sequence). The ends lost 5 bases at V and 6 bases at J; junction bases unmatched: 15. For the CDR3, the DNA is TGTGCCAGCAGTGAAGCGCTTATGTGGACAGGGGGCCGCAATGAGCAGTTCTTC. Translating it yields CASSEALMWTGGRNEQFF.